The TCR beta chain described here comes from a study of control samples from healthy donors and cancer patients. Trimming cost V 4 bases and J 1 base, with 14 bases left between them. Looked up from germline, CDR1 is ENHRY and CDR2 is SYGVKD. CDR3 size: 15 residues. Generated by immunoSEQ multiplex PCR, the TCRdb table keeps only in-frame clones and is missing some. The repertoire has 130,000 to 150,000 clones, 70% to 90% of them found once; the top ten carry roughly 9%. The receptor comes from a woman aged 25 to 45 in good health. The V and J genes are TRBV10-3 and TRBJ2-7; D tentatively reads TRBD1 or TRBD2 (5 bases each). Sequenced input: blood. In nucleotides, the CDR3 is TGTGCCATCAGTGGAGAGGGGTCGGGATCCTACGAGCAGTACTTC. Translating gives CAISGEGSGSYEQYF.